A single sample gave rise to the 14 T cell receptor beta chains below, sequenced in a study of T cell responses to AZD1222 COVID-19 vaccine. This table comes from immunoSEQ multiplex PCR, and its TCRdb copy is limited to in-frame clones, with some not included. The data hold 250,000 to 300,000 clones, with 85% to 95% observed a single time. This material consisted of peripheral blood, taken 28 days after the second AZD1222 dose. The receptors stem from an adult who received the AZD1222 COVID-19 vaccine.

The chain combines TRBV19 with TRBJ1-1, with D perhaps matching TRBD1 (5 bases). Trimming stripped 4 bases from V and 5 bases from J, with 11 bases between. The CDR3 is 13 amino acids. Germline V gene sequence: CDR1 LNHDA, CDR2 SQIVND (reference sequence). The CDR3 DNA reads as TGTGCCAGTAGTAAGGGGAGAGGTACTGAAGCTTTCTTT. This codes for CASSKGRGTEAFF.

The genes are TRBV7-3 and TRBJ2-1; 11 positions agree with TRBD2. Germline lookup yields CDR1 SGHTA and CDR2 FQGTGA. The CDR3 is 16 amino acids. Trimming cost V 0 bases and J 4 bases; bases outside gene matches: 2. The CDR3 sequence: CASSLTGTSGYNEQFF. The CDR3 DNA reads TGTGCCAGCAGCTTAACCGGGACTAGCGGTTACAATGAGCAGTTCTTC. Using reference TRBV7-3 and TRBJ2-1 for the parts outside the CDR3, the full variable domain is GAGVSQTPSNKVTEKGKYVELRCDPISGHTALYWYRQSLGQGPEFLIYFQGTGAADDSGLPNDRFFAVRPEGSVSTLKIQRTERGDSAVYLCASSLTGTSGYNEQFFGPGTRLTVL.

The J gene is TRBJ2-7, the V gene TRBV28, with D possibly being TRBD1 (5 bases). Trimming stripped 8 bases from V and 6 bases from J, with 14 bases between. Germline CDR1 reads MDHEN; CDR2 reads SYDVKM. There are 12 residues in the CDR3. The CDR3 nucleotides read TGTGCCAGCGTTGGCAGGGCGCGCGAGCAGTACTTC. It specifies CASVGRAREQYF.

The chain recombines TRBV30 with TRBJ1-1; the D is unclear. The CDR3 length is 12 residues. Per germline, CDR1 GTSNPN and CDR2 SVGIG (reference sequence). Trimming removed 5 bases from V and 8 bases from J, with 15 bases in between. The CDR3 is CAWRQSTSEAFF. The CDR3 nucleotides are TGTGCCTGGCGGCAGAGTACCTCCGAAGCTTTCTTT.

This chain links TRBV29-1 with TRBJ2-2; D gene uncertain. The CDR3 runs 14 residues. In germline, CDR1 is SQVTM, CDR2 ANQGSEA. V lost 0 bases, J lost 6 bases, and 11 bases lay in between. The CDR3 sequence: CSVEEGSGAGELFF. The CDR3 DNA follows: TGCAGCGTTGAAGAGGGGTCTGGGGCCGGGGAGCTGTTTTTT.

The V and J genes are TRBV18 and TRBJ1-2; D is undetermined. The CDR3 covers 14 residues. Germline values: CDR1 KGHSH, CDR2 LQKENI. With 3 bases removed from V and 5 bases from J, the gap between germline ends came to 13 bases. CDR3 in amino acids: CASSPRGPSYGYTF. CDR3 in DNA: TGTGCCAGCTCACCGAGAGGGCCGTCTTATGGCTACACCTTC.

This chain links TRBV7-9 with TRBJ2-7; TRBD2 might be the D (6 bases). The CDR3 length is 13 residues. The V end was cut by 4 bases, the J end by 3 bases, with 10 bases between. The V gene's germline CDR1 is SEHNR and CDR2 FQNEAQ (reference sequence). The CDR3: CASSSGTYYEQYF. The CDR3 DNA is TGTGCCAGCAGCTCAGGGACTTACTACGAGCAGTACTTC.

The chain has TRBV6-4 and TRBJ2-1; D may be TRBD2 (5 bases). The CDR3 loop spans 14 amino acids. CDR1 and CDR2 (germline): MRHNA, SNTAGT. Trimming cost V 0 bases and J 5 bases, with 8 bases left between them. CDR3 sequence reads: CASSDSGVNNEQFF. CDR3 bases: TGTGCCAGCAGTGACTCCGGGGTCAACAATGAGCAGTTCTTC.

V and J are TRBV30 and TRBJ2-7, with unresolved D. Trimming took off 1 base at V and 3 bases at J, with 7 bases between the two ends. Germline-derived CDR1 and CDR2 are GTSNPN and SVGIG (reference sequence). The CDR3 spans 12 residues. For the CDR3, the DNA is TGTGCCTGGAGTGGGTTTTACTACGAGCAGTACTTC. This translates into CAWSGFYYEQYF.

This chain connects TRBV7-2 to TRBJ1-1; tentatively, D is TRBD1 (6 bases). Trimming shortened V by 5 bases and J by 0 bases, and 10 bases separated the two germline ends. In germline, CDR1 is SGHTA, CDR2 FQGNSA. This CDR3 spans 14 amino acids. The CDR3 bases are TGTGCCAGCAGCGCCGGACAGATGAACACTGAAGCTTTCTTT. It translates to CASSAGQMNTEAFF.

A single count supports this clone. The rearrangement links TRBV15 to TRBJ2-7; D unclear. The CDR3 extends over 13 amino acids. Germline-derived CDR1 and CDR2 are LNHNV and YYDKDF (reference sequence). V lost 9 bases and J lost 2, with 14 bases in between. As DNA, the CDR3 is TGTGCCACTTCTAGTAATTCTCCCTACGAGCAGTACTTC. Translating it yields CATSSNSPYEQYF. Full variable domain (rest looked up from reference TRBV15 and TRBJ2-7): DAMVIQNPRYQVTQFGKPVTLSCSQTLNHNVMYWYQQKSSQAPKLLFHYYDKDFNNEADTPDNFQSRRPNTSFCFLDIRSPGLGDTAMYLCATSSNSPYEQYFGPGTRLTVT.

The chain carries TRBV24-1 and TRBJ2-3, with D possibly being TRBD1 or TRBD2 (5 bases each). This CDR3 has 16 amino acids. Per the germline V gene, CDR1 is KGHDR and CDR2 is SFDVKD. Trimming cost V 1 base and J 0 bases, with 10 bases left between them. CDR3 region: CATSDFGGTSTDTQYF. The CDR3 nucleotides are TGTGCCACCAGTGATTTTGGGGGAACTAGCACAGATACGCAGTATTTT.

This chain links TRBV28 with TRBJ2-7; 10 nucleotides align to TRBD2. Germline CDR1 and CDR2: MDHEN and SYDVKM. The junction had 26 bases not matched to a gene; V was cut back by 5 bases and J by 7 bases. There are 20 residues in the CDR3. The chain's CDR3 is CASSPPRTSGRAKGRWEQYF. CDR3 sequence (DNA): TGTGCCAGCAGTCCCCCCCGAACCAGCGGGAGGGCCAAAGGGAGATGGGAGCAGTACTTC.

The chain joins TRBV18 to TRBJ1-4; a weak D match, TRBD1 (5 bases). This CDR3 spans 12 amino acids. CDR1 and CDR2 from the germline V gene are KGHSH and LQKENI. V was clipped by 5 bases and J by 8 bases, with 9 bases between them. This CDR3 is CASSTGGEKLFF. The CDR3 nucleotides are TGTGCCAGCTCAACCGGGGGGGAAAAACTGTTTTTT.